Below are 3 T cell receptor beta chains sequenced from a single sample in a study of cytomegalovirus exposure and HLA in healthy donors. The PCR had 60 Vbeta and 13 Jbeta primers. Libraries were prepared by immunoSEQ multiplex PCR; TCRdb keeps only in-frame clonotypes and omits some of them. This sample has some 120,000 clones, with approximately 80% found just once. Sequenced sample: PBMCs. Source of these receptors: a man aged 45-65 years in good health and CMV-seronegative.

Only a few counts were recorded for this clone. This sequence joins TRBV14 and TRBJ1-2; 10 bases line up with TRBD1. The CDR3 length is 14 residues. V lost 3 bases and J lost 5; bases outside the gene matches: 3. CDR1 and CDR2 (germline): SGHDN, FVKESK. The CDR3 sequence is CASSQTGGRYGYTF. The CDR3 nucleotides read TGTGCCAGCAGCCAGACAGGGGGCAGATATGGCTACACCTTC.

The V and J genes are TRBV5-5 and TRBJ1-2; the D gene is possibly TRBD1 (6 bases). V was shortened by 0 bases and J by 7 bases, with 25 bases between the two germline ends. There are 18 residues in the CDR3. CDR1 SGHKS and CDR2 YYEKEE come from the germline V gene (reference sequence). The CDR3 DNA reads as TGTGCCAGCAGCTTGGCAACCCTTACAGGGCAGGGGATCGCTGGCTACACCTTC. Translation: CASSLATLTGQGIAGYTF.

V is TRBV9 and J is TRBJ2-1; 9 bases are shared with TRBD1. V was clipped by 0 bases and J by 6 bases; unmatched bases: 4. CDR1 SGDLS and CDR2 YYNGEE come from the germline V gene. This CDR3 comprises 15 residues. CDR3 DNA: TGTGCCAGCAGCGTAGGCGGGACAGGGTCCAATGAGCAGTTCTTC. Translating it yields CASSVGGTGSNEQFF.